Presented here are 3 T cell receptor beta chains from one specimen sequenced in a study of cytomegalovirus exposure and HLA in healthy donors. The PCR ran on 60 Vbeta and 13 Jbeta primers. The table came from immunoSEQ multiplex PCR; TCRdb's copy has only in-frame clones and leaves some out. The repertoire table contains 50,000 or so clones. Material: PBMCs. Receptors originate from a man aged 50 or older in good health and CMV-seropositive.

The CDR3 loop is CASSLLAGAGAYEQYF. DNA of the CDR3: TGCGCCAGCAGCTTACTAGCGGGAGCCGGCGCCTACGAGCAGTACTTC. The chain is built from TRBV5-1 and TRBJ2-7; 11 bases line up with TRBD2. Per the germline V gene, CDR1 is SGHRS and CDR2 is YFSETQ. The CDR3 length is 16 residues. J lost 2 bases, V lost 2 bases, and 6 bases had no gene match.

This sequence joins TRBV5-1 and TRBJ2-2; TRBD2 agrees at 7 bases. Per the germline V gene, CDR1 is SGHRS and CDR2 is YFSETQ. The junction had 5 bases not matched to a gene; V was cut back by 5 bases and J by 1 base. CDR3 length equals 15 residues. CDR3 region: CASSFAGENTGELFF. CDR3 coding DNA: TGCGCCAGCAGTTTCGCGGGGGAGAACACCGGGGAGCTGTTTTTT.

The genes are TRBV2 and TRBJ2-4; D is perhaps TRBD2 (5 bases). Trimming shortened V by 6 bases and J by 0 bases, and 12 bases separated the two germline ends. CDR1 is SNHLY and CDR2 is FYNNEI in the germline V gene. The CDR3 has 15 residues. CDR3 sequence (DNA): TGTGCCAGCAGCGCCGAGGGTACAGCCAAAAACATTCAGTACTTC. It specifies CASSAEGTAKNIQYF.